This T cell receptor beta chain originates from a study of shared clonotypes between healthy human individuals. Overall study findings and caveats: Estimated richness values were generally larger in naive subsets than in memory subsets.

The split of CD4+ cells yielded CD45RA+ naive and CD45RA-negative memory subsets. CDR1 is SGHRS and CDR2 is YFSETQ in the germline V gene. The CDR3 contains 17 residues. The V segment lost 6 bases and the J segment 6 bases; nucleotides outside the gene matches: 18. Measured with immunoSEQ multiplex PCR; TCRdb has only the in-frame clones, and not every one. Among some 1,100,000 clones listed, about 84% were seen once. Notes on this clone: Its antigen is not known.

The origin of this receptor is a man between 18 and 29 years old in good health. Some clones in this sample may be carry-over from other donors' samples. What was sequenced was memory CD4+ T cells from PBMCs. Subset: CD45RA-negative fraction. This sequence joins TRBV5-1 and TRBJ2-1; TRBD2 agrees at 7 bases. This chain's CDR3 is CASTMARLADVPNEQFF. The CDR3 DNA follows: TGCGCCAGCACAATGGCCCGACTAGCCGACGTCCCCAATGAGCAGTTCTTC.